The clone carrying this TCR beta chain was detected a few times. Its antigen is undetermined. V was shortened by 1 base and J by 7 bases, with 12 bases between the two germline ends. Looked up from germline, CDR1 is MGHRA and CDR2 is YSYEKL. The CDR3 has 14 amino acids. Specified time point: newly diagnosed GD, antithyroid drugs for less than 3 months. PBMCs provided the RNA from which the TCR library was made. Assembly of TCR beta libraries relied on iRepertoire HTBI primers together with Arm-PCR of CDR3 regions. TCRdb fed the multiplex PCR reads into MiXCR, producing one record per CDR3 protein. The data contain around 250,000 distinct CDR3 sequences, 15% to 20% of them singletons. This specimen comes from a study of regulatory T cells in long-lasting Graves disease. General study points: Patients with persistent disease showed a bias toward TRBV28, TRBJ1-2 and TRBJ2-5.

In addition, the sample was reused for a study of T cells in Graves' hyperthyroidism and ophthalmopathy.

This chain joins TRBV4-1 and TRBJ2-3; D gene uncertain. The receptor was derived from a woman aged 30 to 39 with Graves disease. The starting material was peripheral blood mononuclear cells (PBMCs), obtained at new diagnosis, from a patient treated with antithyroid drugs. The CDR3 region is CASSQGIGKNTQYF. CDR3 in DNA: TGCGCCAGCAGCCAAGGGATTGGAAAGAATACGCAGTATTTT.